The clone carrying this T cell receptor beta chain was detected only a few times. The source of the sample is a study of early T cells in non-severe SARS-CoV-2 infection. CDR1 and CDR2 from the germline V gene are MNHEY and SVGAGI. The length of the CDR3 is 13 residues. The ends were cut back, 0 bases at V and 10 bases at J, with 12 bases in the middle. Each CDR3 protein is one row after TCRdb ran MiXCR on the 5' RACE reads. The repertoire has about 50,000 distinct CDR3 sequences, roughly 10% of them found once; the top ten carry approximately 15%. The sample taken for sequencing was whole blood. The chain carries TRBV6-5 and TRBJ2-5; D may be TRBD2 (6 bases). This TCR was recovered from an adult who was a healthcare worker with PCR-confirmed SARS-CoV-2 infection or an uninfected control (not recorded which). CDR3 in DNA: TGTGCCAGCAGTTACTCGGGCGGGGTTGGCCAGTACTTC. Translation gives CASSYSGGVGQYF.